This TCR beta chain was identified during a study of blood T cell repertoires in COVID-19. As for the study in general: The United States, Italy and Spain provided the acute and convalescent COVID-19 samples. PBMCs, B-cell-depleted T cells, or T cells were the source of the cDNA or gDNA that made up the material.

One Seattle source followed patients from active infection through their disease course. CDR3 length: 15 amino acids. J was trimmed by 3 bases and V by 5 bases; bases with no gene match: 6. Per the germline V gene, CDR1 is SGHTA and CDR2 is FQGNSA. In the source study's methods: Reference gene primer amplification in the assay estimated nucleated cell counts. The protocol was immunoSEQ multiplex PCR, while the TCRdb copy is restricted to in-frame clones and leaves out a portion. V and J calls and clone size come straight from that table; D and trimming were deduced from the DNA. The profile shows tens of thousands of clones, around 85% of them singletons.

Sequencing was performed on peripheral blood. The chain uses TRBV7-2 and TRBJ1-5; 8 nucleotides agree with TRBD1. This clonotype was sampled from a woman older than 75 with COVID-19, enrolled during active disease. Written as DNA, the CDR3 is TGTGCCAGCAGCCCCTGGACAGGGTCCAATCAGCCCCAGCATTTT. As protein: CASSPWTGSNQPQHF.